One sample yielded the 21 T cell receptor beta chains listed below, sequenced in a study of T cell changes during pregnancy in multiple sclerosis. Clones were sequenced by immunoSEQ multiplex PCR, and TCRdb holds only the in-frame ones, with some missing. The data show tens of thousands of clones, 85% to 95% seen once. Source: peripheral blood, taken in the third trimester of pregnancy. These receptors came from a female donor in good health, enrolled as a control in a pregnancy study.

The CDR3 bases are TGTGCTAGTGGCCCGACAGGGACCACTGAAGCTTTCTTT. Encoded protein: CASGPTGTTEAFF. The chain is built from TRBV12-5 and TRBJ1-1; TRBD1 matches 7 bases. J lost 4 bases, V lost 6 bases, and 5 bases had no gene match. Germline V gene sequence: CDR1 LGHNT, CDR2 FRNRAP. The CDR3 sequence is 13 residues long.

This chain uses TRBV7-8 with TRBJ2-2; D may be TRBD1 (6 bases). The CDR3 loop spans 13 amino acids. The germline V gene has CDR1 SGHVS and CDR2 FQNEAQ. V gave up 4 bases and J gave up 6 bases, with 9 bases separating them. The CDR3 DNA follows: TGTGCCAGCAGCTCACAGGGTTCCGGGGAGCTGTTTTTT. As protein: CASSSQGSGELFF.

This clone was observed a handful of times. The rearrangement joins TRBV15 to TRBJ2-7; TRBD2 matches at 10 bases. Germline V CDR1 and CDR2: LNHNV, YYDKDF (reference sequence). This CDR3 region has 15 residues. The J segment lost 4 bases and the V segment lost 3 bases, leaving 6 bases of the junction unmatched. CDR3 in DNA: TGTGCCACCAGCAGTATAGCGGGGGGTTCATACGAGCAGTACTTC. The encoded protein is CATSSIAGGSYEQYF.

The rearrangement joins TRBV18 to TRBJ2-3, with TRBD1 matching 7 bases. V trimming: 5 bases; J trimming: 1 base; junction bases outside the gene matches: 6. Germline values: CDR1 KGHSH, CDR2 LQKENI. This CDR3 comprises 15 residues. CDR3 in DNA: TGTGCCAGCTCAACCGAGGGGGCAGGCACAGATACGCAGTATTTT. Its protein product is CASSTEGAGTDTQYF.

The V call is TRBV30, the J call TRBJ1-2; D call uncertain. This CDR3 is 13 amino acids long. V gave up 3 bases and J gave up 7 bases, with 15 bases separating them. Germline CDR1 reads GTSNPN; CDR2 reads SVGIG (reference sequence). The CDR3 DNA follows: TGTGCCTGGAGCCCAACACGGGGTGGTGGCTACACCTTC. This codes for CAWSPTRGGGYTF.

The chain uses TRBV11-2 and TRBJ1-2; no clear D. Germline V gene data show CDR1 as SGHAT and CDR2 as FQNNGV. V was pared by 3 bases and J by 5 bases, with 10 bases between. CDR3 length: 13 amino acids. The CDR3 spells CASSFWAEYGYTF. CDR3 nucleotides: TGTGCCAGCAGCTTTTGGGCAGAGTATGGCTACACCTTC.

Only one count was recorded for this clone. The chain links TRBV4-2 to TRBJ2-5; TRBD2 matches 11 bases. The junction had 9 bases not matched to a gene; V was cut back by 0 bases and J by 3 bases. The CDR3 has 18 amino acids. Per the germline V gene, CDR1 is LGHNA and CDR2 is YNFKEQ. In nucleotides, the CDR3 is TGTGCCAGCAGCCAAGATTCGGTGGGGACTAGCGGAAAAGAGACCCAGTACTTC. This translates into CASSQDSVGTSGKETQYF.

This sequence joins TRBV2 and TRBJ2-7, with D possibly being TRBD1 (5 bases). In germline, CDR1 is SNHLY, CDR2 FYNNEI. V was clipped by 6 bases and J by 3 bases, with 18 bases between them. This CDR3 is 15 amino acids long. This CDR3 is CASRLAQGRYYEQYF. CDR3 in DNA: TGTGCCAGCAGACTTGCCCAGGGCCGATACTACGAGCAGTACTTC.

The V and J genes are TRBV4-1 and TRBJ2-2; possible D gene TRBD2, 5 bases. Trimming took 0 bases from V and 2 from J, leaving 16 bases between them. The germline V gene encodes CDR1 MGHRA and CDR2 YSYEKL. CDR3 size: 18 residues. CDR3 DNA: TGCGCCAGCAGCCAAGATAGAGGGAATCTGGCAAACACCGGGGAGCTGTTTTTT. Its translation is CASSQDRGNLANTGELFF.

The chain employs TRBV15 and TRBJ1-1; TRBD1 matches at 8 bases. Trimming removed 5 bases from V and 1 base from J; junction bases left unmatched: 18. Germline loops: CDR1 LNHNV, CDR2 YYDKDF (reference sequence). This CDR3 has 19 residues. The CDR3 is CATSPSHDRGPLTNTEAFF. The CDR3 DNA follows: TGTGCCACCAGCCCTAGTCACGACAGGGGCCCCCTGACGAACACTGAAGCTTTCTTT. Full variable domain (rest looked up from reference TRBV15 and TRBJ1-1): DAMVIQNPRYQVTQFGKPVTLSCSQTLNHNVMYWYQQKSSQAPKLLFHYYDKDFNNEADTPDNFQSRRPNTSFCFLDIRSPGLGDTAMYLCATSPSHDRGPLTNTEAFFGQGTRLTVV.

The chain joins TRBV6-5 to TRBJ2-7; a weak D match, TRBD1 (6 bases). Germline V gene sequence: CDR1 MNHEY, CDR2 SVGAGI. This CDR3 has 15 residues. Trimming removed 1 base from V and 0 bases from J, with 10 bases in between. CDR3 DNA: TGTGCCAGCAGTTACTTCCAGGGGAGCTCCTACGAGCAGTACTTC. Encoded protein: CASSYFQGSSYEQYF.

The gene calls are TRBV7-9 and TRBJ2-3, with D perhaps TRBD2 (5 bases). This CDR3 region has 15 residues. Germline lookup yields CDR1 SEHNR and CDR2 FQNEAQ (reference sequence). V shed 5 bases and J shed 6 bases, with 18 bases lying between them. CDR3 region: CASSPTRMGGDTQYF. DNA of the CDR3: TGTGCCAGCAGCCCTACTAGAATGGGCGGCGATACGCAGTATTTT.

This chain connects TRBV28 to TRBJ2-3, with D possibly matching TRBD1 (6 bases). Germline V gene data show CDR1 as MDHEN and CDR2 as SYDVKM. The CDR3 covers 13 residues. The V end lost 7 bases, the J end lost 6 bases, and 14 bases lay between the germline ends. The CDR3 loop is CASTDPDRDTQYF. CDR3 sequence (DNA): TGTGCCAGCACCGACCCAGACAGGGATACGCAGTATTTT. Using reference TRBV28 and TRBJ2-3 for the parts outside the CDR3, the full variable domain is DVKVTQSSRYLVKRTGEKVFLECVQDMDHENMFWYRQDPGLGLRLIYFSYDVKMKEKGDIPEGYSVSREKKERFSLILESASTNQTSMYLCASTDPDRDTQYFGPGTRLTVL.

The V call is TRBV27, the J call TRBJ2-3; possibly TRBD2 for D (6 bases). V was pared by 5 bases and J by 1 base, with 13 bases between. This CDR3 spans 15 amino acids. Germline V gives CDR1 MNHEY, CDR2 SMNVEV (reference sequence). DNA for the CDR3: TGTGCCAGCAGTACGGGGGTTATGGGCACAGATACGCAGTATTTT. Translating it yields CASSTGVMGTDTQYF.

CDR3 sequence reads: CASRITSGGGTDTQYF. The CDR3 DNA sequence: TGTGCCAGCAGGATCACTAGCGGGGGGGGCACAGATACGCAGTATTTT. The chain has TRBV27 and TRBJ2-3, with 13 nucleotides matching TRBD2. The V gene's germline CDR1 is MNHEY and CDR2 SMNVEV (reference sequence). V lost 6 bases and J lost 1; bases outside the gene matches: 4. The CDR3 is 16 residues long.

This clone was seen a single time. The rearrangement uses TRBV11-2 and TRBJ1-4; D ambiguous. CDR3 length equals 12 residues. V was cut by 3 bases and J by 8 bases, with 7 bases left in between. Looked up from germline, CDR1 is SGHAT and CDR2 is FQNNGV. The CDR3 reads CASSFSLEKLFF. CDR3 DNA sequence: TGTGCCAGCAGCTTTAGTCTCGAAAAACTGTTTTTT. The full variable domain, completed using reference TRBV11-2 and TRBJ1-4, is EAGVAQSPRYKIIEKRQSVAFWCNPISGHATLYWYQQILGQGPKLLIQFQNNGVVDDSQLPKDRFSAERLKGVDSTLKIQPAKLEDSAVYLCASSFSLEKLFFGSGTQLSVL.

This chain uses TRBV28 with TRBJ1-3; no firm D call. Per the germline V gene, CDR1 is MDHEN and CDR2 is SYDVKM. V gave up 6 bases and J gave up 0 bases, with 6 bases separating them. The CDR3 length is 13 residues. CDR3 coding DNA: TGTGCCAGCAGGGGCCACTCTGGAAACACCATATATTTT. It yields the protein CASRGHSGNTIYF. The full variable domain, its missing parts supplied by reference TRBV28 and TRBJ1-3, is DVKVTQSSRYLVKRTGEKVFLECVQDMDHENMFWYRQDPGLGLRLIYFSYDVKMKEKGDIPEGYSVSREKKERFSLILESASTNQTSMYLCASRGHSGNTIYFGEGSWLTVV.

The chain recombines TRBV9 with TRBJ2-1; a possible D gene is TRBD1 (6 bases). The V end was cut by 2 bases, the J end by 3 bases, with 12 bases between. Per germline, CDR1 SGDLS and CDR2 YYNGEE. The CDR3 covers 15 residues. The CDR3 DNA sequence: TGTGCCAGCAGCGTCGGGACACCCCTCTACAATGAGCAGTTCTTC. It encodes CASSVGTPLYNEQFF. The entire variable domain, with the rest obtained from reference TRBV9 and TRBJ2-1, is as follows: DSGVTQTPKHLITATGQRVTLRCSPRSGDLSVYWYQQSLDQGLQFLIQYYNGEERAKGNILERFSAQQFPDLHSELNLSSLELGDSALYFCASSVGTPLYNEQFFGPGTRLTVL.

Points on this clone: Other nucleotide sequences in the sample specify the same CDR3. This rearrangement joins TRBV29-1 to TRBJ2-5, with D uncertain. V was pared by 7 bases and J by 0 bases, with 6 bases between. The CDR3 sequence is 11 residues long. Per the germline V gene, CDR1 is SQVTM and CDR2 is ANQGSEA. The CDR3 bases are TGCAGCGGGCTTTACCAAGAGACCCAGTACTTC. This encodes CSGLYQETQYF.

V usage is TRBV7-8 and J usage is TRBJ2-5; TRBD1 agrees at 7 bases. The V segment lost 4 bases and the J segment 4 bases; nucleotides outside the gene matches: 6. The CDR3 length is 14 residues. Germline V gene data show CDR1 as SGHVS and CDR2 as FQNEAQ. This CDR3 reads CASSSTGIGETQYF. The CDR3 bases are TGTGCCAGCAGCTCGACAGGGATTGGAGAGACCCAGTACTTC.

The gene calls are TRBV28 and TRBJ1-5, with TRBD1 matching over 10 bases. Germline CDR1 reads MDHEN; CDR2 reads SYDVKM. The CDR3 runs 17 residues. V lost 4 bases, J lost 7 bases, and 13 bases stayed unmatched. The CDR3 region has the DNA TGTGCCAGCAGTTCTCAACCCGGTGGACAGGGGGGACAGCCCCAGCATTTT. Encoded protein: CASSSQPGGQGGQPQHF. The whole variable domain, remainder taken from reference TRBV28 and TRBJ1-5, is DVKVTQSSRYLVKRTGEKVFLECVQDMDHENMFWYRQDPGLGLRLIYFSYDVKMKEKGDIPEGYSVSREKKERFSLILESASTNQTSMYLCASSSQPGGQGGQPQHFGDGTRLSIL.